This TCR beta chain was identified in a study of radiation and T cells in renal cell carcinoma. General observations from the study: From baseline, blood top tumor clonotypes peaked at 2 weeks post-radiation.

Time point given: blood 4 weeks post-SBRT, at nephrectomy. Noted treatment: 15 Gy SBRT to primary tumor, nephrectomy 4 weeks later. Nephrectomy followed 15 Gy stereotactic body radiation by 4 weeks. Serial blood draws occurred at baseline and 2 and 4 weeks post-SBRT. The tumor was a clear cell renal cell carcinoma. The assay was immunoSEQ multiplex PCR, and TCRdb's table has in-frame clones only and misses some. The sample lists roughly 58,000 clones, 60% to 85% occurring once. Notes on this clone: Antigen specificity is unknown.

The CDR3 loop spans 14 amino acids. The germline CDR1 and CDR2 sequences are SGHRS and YFSETQ. Trimming left V 10 bases short and J 0 bases short, with 15 bases between. This rearrangement joins TRBV5-1 to TRBJ2-3; possible D gene TRBD2, 6 bases. The source is a man aged 60 to 75 with renal cell carcinoma. Sequencing used blood, obtained from a patient whose treatment included radiotherapy and nephrectomy. CDR3 sequence reads: CASGAGTSTDTQYF. DNA for the CDR3: TGCGCCTCCGGGGCGGGAACTAGCACAGATACGCAGTATTTT.